The rows below give T cell receptor beta chains drawn from one sample of a study of OX40 agonist ivuxolimab in advanced cancers. The assay was immunoSEQ multiplex PCR, and TCRdb's table has in-frame clones only and misses some. The table has more than 55,000 clones, roughly 78% seen once; the top ten hold under 13%. The sample in question was CD4+ or CD8+ T cells sorted from blood, obtained in a trial of the OX40 agonist ivuxolimab. These receptors all stem from an adult with an advanced solid tumor such as melanoma, head and neck, liver or kidney cancer. Both conserved end residues are part of each CDR3. A D gene is named only where the DNA matches it firmly. Rows give clone size only sometimes, using once, few, many, or a class for an expanded clone.

V gene,D gene,J gene,clone size,CDR3 protein,CDR3 DNA
TRBV9,.,TRBJ2-2,.,CASSGTENTGELFF,TGTGCCAGCAGCGGGACAGAAAACACCGGGGAGCTGTTTTTT
TRBV5-1,TRBD2,TRBJ2-3,.,CASSFSGTSTDTQYF,TGCGCCAGCAGCTTTAGCGGGACTAGCACAGATACGCAGTATTTT
TRBV10-3,.,TRBJ2-7,.,CASKREGAGEQYF,TGTGCCTCCAAGAGAGAGGGGGCGGGGGAGCAGTACTTC
TRBV6-5,.,TRBJ1-5,few,CASSYRRNQPQHF,TGTGCCAGCAGTTACAGGAGGAATCAGCCCCAGCATTTT
TRBV27,TRBD1,TRBJ1-2,.,CASSLSAGGGVYGYTF,TGTGCCAGCAGTTTATCGGCAGGGGGTGGAGTCTATGGCTACACCTTC
TRBV7-6,TRBD1,TRBJ1-4,.,CASSQLDRVEKLFF,TGTGCCAGCAGCCAATTGGACAGGGTTGAAAAACTGTTTTTT
TRBV2,TRBD2,TRBJ2-2,.,CASSRPGGSNTGELFF,TGTGCCAGCAGTCGGCCGGGGGGGTCGAACACCGGGGAGCTGTTTTTT
TRBV7-9,.,TRBJ2-1,few,CASSPLAGFSYNEQFF,TGTGCCAGCAGCCCCCTAGCCGGATTCTCCTACAATGAGCAGTTCTTC
TRBV4-3,.,TRBJ1-5,.,CASSQDVLVSGQPQHF,TGCGCCAGCAGCCAAGATGTGTTGGTCTCAGGGCAGCCCCAGCATTTT
TRBV7-8,.,TRBJ2-1,.,CASSSQPRTDNEQFF,TGTGCCAGCAGCTCCCAACCGAGGACGGATAATGAGCAGTTCTTC
TRBV4-3,.,TRBJ1-4,once,CASSLSETNEKLFF,TGCGCCAGCAGCTTATCGGAAACTAATGAAAAACTGTTTTTT
TRBV5-4,TRBD1,TRBJ1-2,.,CASSSSRDRVSGYTF,TGTGCCAGCAGCTCGTCCCGGGACAGGGTCAGTGGCTACACCTTC
TRBV5-4,.,TRBJ1-1,.,CASSSPKAEEAFF,TGTGCCAGCAGCTCCCCCAAGGCAGAAGAAGCTTTCTTT
TRBV14,.,TRBJ2-3,.,CASSPRVTSWDTQYF,TGTGCCAGCAGCCCCCGAGTAACTAGCTGGGATACGCAGTATTTT
TRBV6-1,.,TRBJ2-5,.,CASSDRPGQPPPRQYF,TGTGCCAGCAGTGACCGGCCAGGACAGCCTCCTCCCCGGCAGTACTTC
TRBV7-2,.,TRBJ2-2,.,CASSFHPGELFF,TGTGCCAGCAGCTTTCATCCCGGGGAGCTGTTTTTT
TRBV9,TRBD1,TRBJ2-7,.,CASSPGQGWGEQYF,TGTGCCAGCAGCCCTGGACAGGGATGGGGCGAGCAGTACTTC
TRBV30,.,TRBJ2-1,once,CAYTLFLEQFF,TGTGCCTACACTCTCTTCCTTGAGCAGTTCTTC
TRBV7-6,.,TRBJ2-5,.,CASSLEQGEETQYF,TGTGCCAGCAGCTTAGAACAGGGAGAAGAGACCCAGTACTTC
TRBV7-2,TRBD1,TRBJ2-1,.,CASSPGTGGLSGEQFF,TGTGCCAGCAGCCCCGGGACAGGGGGCTTGTCCGGAGAGCAGTTCTTC
TRBV7-9,.,TRBJ2-3,few,CASSLGGTGLGTDTQYF,TGTGCCAGCAGCTTGGGGGGTACAGGGTTAGGCACAGATACGCAGTATTTT
TRBV7-9,.,TRBJ2-6,.,CASSPSDANVLTF,TGTGCCAGCAGCCCGTCAGATGCCAACGTCCTGACTTTC
TRBV27,.,TRBJ2-7,.,CASSLTGIRFEQYF,TGTGCCAGCAGTTTAACAGGTATACGGTTCGAGCAGTACTTC
TRBV7-9,.,TRBJ2-7,.,CASSSLDRGLVMEQYF,TGTGCCAGCAGCTCCCTGGACCGGGGCCTGGTGATGGAGCAGTACTTC
TRBV28,TRBD2,TRBJ2-1,.,CASSPFGGGRHNEQFF,TGTGCCAGCAGTCCGTTCGGGGGAGGGAGACACAATGAGCAGTTCTTC
TRBV6-6,.,TRBJ2-7,.,CASSHGAGRGAEQYF,TGTGCCAGCAGTCACGGGGCAGGGAGAGGGGCCGAGCAGTACTTC
TRBV11-1,TRBD2,TRBJ2-1,few,CASSSAVAGGTYNEQFF,TGTGCCAGCAGCTCGGCGGTAGCGGGGGGGACCTACAATGAGCAGTTCTTC